This section outlines one TCR beta chain sequence together with its context. The data derive from a study of shared clonotypes between healthy human individuals. The method was immunoSEQ multiplex PCR; TCRdb's version includes in-frame clones alone and lacks a portion of them. Among about 490,000 clones, around 78% were seen once, and the ten largest hold 13%. The clonotype comes from a woman between 40 and 55 years old in good health. Some clones in this sample may be carry-over from other donors' samples. The specimen was PBMCs.

The CDR3 nucleotides read TGTGCCAGCAGTAGGACTGAAAAACTGTTTTTT. Its protein is CASSRTEKLFF. The chain has TRBV6-6 and TRBJ1-4, with D unresolved. The V end lost 5 bases, the J end lost 7 bases, and 5 bases lay between the germline ends. The CDR3 is 11 residues long. CDR1 MNHNY and CDR2 SVGAGI come from the germline V gene (reference sequence).